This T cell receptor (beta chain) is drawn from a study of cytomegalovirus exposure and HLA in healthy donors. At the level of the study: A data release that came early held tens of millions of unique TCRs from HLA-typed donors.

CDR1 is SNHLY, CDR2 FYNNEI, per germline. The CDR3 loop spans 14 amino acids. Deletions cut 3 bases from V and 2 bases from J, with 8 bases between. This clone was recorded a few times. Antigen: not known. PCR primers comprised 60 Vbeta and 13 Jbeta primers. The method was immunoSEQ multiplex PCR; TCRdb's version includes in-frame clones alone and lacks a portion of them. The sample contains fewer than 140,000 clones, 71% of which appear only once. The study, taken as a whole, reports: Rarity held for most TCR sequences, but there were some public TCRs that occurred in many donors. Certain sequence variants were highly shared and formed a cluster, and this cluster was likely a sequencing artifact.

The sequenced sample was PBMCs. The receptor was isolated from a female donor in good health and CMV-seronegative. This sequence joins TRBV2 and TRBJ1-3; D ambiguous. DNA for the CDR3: TGTGCCAGCAGTGATGTTTTCGCTGGAAACACCATATATTTT. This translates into CASSDVFAGNTIYF.